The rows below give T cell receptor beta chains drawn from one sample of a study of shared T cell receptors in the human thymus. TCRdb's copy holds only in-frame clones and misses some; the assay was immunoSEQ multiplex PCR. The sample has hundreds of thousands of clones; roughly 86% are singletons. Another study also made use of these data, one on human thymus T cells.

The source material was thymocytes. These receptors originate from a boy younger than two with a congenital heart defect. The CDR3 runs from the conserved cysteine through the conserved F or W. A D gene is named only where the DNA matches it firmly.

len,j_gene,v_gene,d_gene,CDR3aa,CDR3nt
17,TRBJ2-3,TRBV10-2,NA,CASSESMLGGDTDTQYF,TGCGCCAGCAGTGAGTCGATGCTGGGGGGAGACACAGATACGCAGTATTTT
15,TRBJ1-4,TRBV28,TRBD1,CASSNGTGGNEKLLF,TGTGCCAGCAGTAATGGGACAGGGGGTAATGAAAAACTGCTTTTT
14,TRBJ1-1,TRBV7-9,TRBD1,CASSQDRGGTEAFF,TGTGCCAGCAGCCAAGACAGGGGGGGCACTGAAGCTTTCTTT
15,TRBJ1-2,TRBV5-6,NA,CASSLDAGPNYGYTF,TGTGCCAGCAGCTTGGATGCAGGGCCAAACTATGGCTACACCTTC
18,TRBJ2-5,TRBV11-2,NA,CASSLGLNGGSEQETQYF,TGTGCCAGCAGCTTAGGATTAAACGGAGGGAGCGAACAAGAGACCCAGTACTTC
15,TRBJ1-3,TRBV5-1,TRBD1,CASSSGTGFGNTIYF,TGCGCCAGCAGCTCTGGGACAGGGTTTGGAAACACCATATATTTT
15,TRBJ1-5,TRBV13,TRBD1,CASSLGQGGNQPQHF,TGTGCCAGCAGCTTAGGACAGGGGGGAAATCAGCCCCAGCATTTT
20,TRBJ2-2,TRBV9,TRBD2,CASSVAPQASGRVGTGELFF,TGTGCCAGCAGCGTAGCCCCCCAGGCTAGCGGGAGGGTAGGCACCGGGGAGCTGTTTTTT
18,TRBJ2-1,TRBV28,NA,CASSLGARFVSSYNEQFF,TGTGCCAGCAGTTTAGGGGCCAGATTTGTTAGCTCCTACAATGAGCAGTTCTTC
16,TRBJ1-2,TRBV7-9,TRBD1,CASPNGSGRGWYGYTF,TGTGCCAGCCCGAACGGATCGGGCAGGGGGTGGTATGGCTACACCTTC
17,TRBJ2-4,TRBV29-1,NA,CSVEVRASTVAKNIQYF,TGCAGCGTTGAAGTCAGGGCCAGCACAGTAGCCAAAAACATTCAGTACTTC